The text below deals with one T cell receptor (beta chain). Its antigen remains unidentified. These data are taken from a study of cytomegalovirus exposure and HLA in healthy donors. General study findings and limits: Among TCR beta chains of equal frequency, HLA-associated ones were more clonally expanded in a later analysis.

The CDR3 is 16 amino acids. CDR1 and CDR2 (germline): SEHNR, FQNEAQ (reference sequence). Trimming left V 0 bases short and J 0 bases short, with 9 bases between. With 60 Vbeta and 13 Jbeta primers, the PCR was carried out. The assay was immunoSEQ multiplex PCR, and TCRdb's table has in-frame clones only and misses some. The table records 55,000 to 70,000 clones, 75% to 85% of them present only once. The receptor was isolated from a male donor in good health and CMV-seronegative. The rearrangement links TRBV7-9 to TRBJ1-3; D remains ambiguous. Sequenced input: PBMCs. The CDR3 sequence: CASSLAALFSGNTIYF. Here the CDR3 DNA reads TGTGCCAGCAGCTTAGCGGCCCTTTTCTCTGGAAACACCATATATTTT.